This T cell receptor (beta chain) came from a study of metastatic and nonmetastatic thyroid tumors. On the study more broadly: Malignant thyroid and benign thyroid patients provided blood and tumor or nodule tissue whose repertoires were compared.

Patients underwent thyroid surgery, and none had received any treatment before it. Overall study findings and caveats: The study reportedly found significantly higher TCR beta diversity in malignant thyroid tumors than benign nodules, in blood and tumor.

In the original processing: In papillary thyroid cancer, a distant-metastasis classifier was built using CDR3 differences across clinicopathological groups. TCRdb reprocessed the PCR reads using MiXCR. For this entry, the V and J calls and clone size follow TCRdb and not the study's own pipeline. The sample carries roughly 20,000 clones, more than 35% recorded once. The sample holds a few counts of this clone. Its antigen is still unknown. The sequence was obtained from a female donor with papillary thyroid cancer or a benign thyroid nodule (not recorded which). Some clones in this sample may be carry-over from other donors' samples. Material: tumor tissue.

The CDR3 nucleotides are TGTGCCAGCAGTCATAGATACGAGCAGTACTTC. Protein sequence: CASSHRYEQYF. V usage is TRBV6-1 and J usage is TRBJ2-7; D is unresolved. Germline-derived CDR1 and CDR2 are MNHNS and SASEGT. The CDR3 extends over 11 amino acids. V was trimmed by 5 bases and J by 4 bases, leaving 6 bases between them.